This T cell receptor beta chain is from a study of read filtering for tumor transcriptome and immune sequencing. About the research overall: Revised staging placed eight or nine patients in R-ISS I, some 17 in II, six or seven in III.

CDR1 is ENHRY and CDR2 is SYGVKD in the germline V gene. The V and J ends lost 2 bases and 6 bases respectively, with 11 bases between them. The CDR3 has 14 amino acids. This library used about 400 ng RNA and molecular barcoded adaptors spanning alpha/delta and beta/gamma chains. Each CDR3 protein gets one entry after TCRdb re-called the reads with MiXCR. The sample lists about 46,000 distinct CDR3 sequences, 20% occurring once. The specimen sequenced was a population of CD138-negative cells sorted from bone marrow. V and J are TRBV10-3 and TRBJ1-5; D remains unclear. The clonotype comes from a donor at least 40 years old with multiple myeloma. CDR3 protein: CAISEGYPSQPQHF. The CDR3 DNA is TGTGCCATCAGTGAGGGCTATCCGTCTCAGCCCCAGCATTTT.